What follows describes a single T cell receptor beta chain. Produced via immunoSEQ multiplex PCR; TCRdb's table is partial and in-frame only. The sample carries 140,000 or so clones, about 90% recorded once. These data originate in a study of T cell responses to AZD1222 COVID-19 vaccine. V was clipped by 3 bases and J by 7 bases, with 10 bases between them. CDR1 and CDR2 from the germline V gene are MNHEY and SVGAGI. The CDR3 totals 14 residues. The sample here was peripheral blood, taken 28 days after the second dose of the MenACWY control vaccine. The receptor comes from an adult who received the MenACWY meningococcal vaccine as a control. The chain is built from TRBV6-5 and TRBJ1-6; no clear D. The CDR3 DNA follows: TGTGCCAGCAGTTATGCCCCCAAGAATTCACCCCTCCACTTT. Protein: CASSYAPKNSPLHF.